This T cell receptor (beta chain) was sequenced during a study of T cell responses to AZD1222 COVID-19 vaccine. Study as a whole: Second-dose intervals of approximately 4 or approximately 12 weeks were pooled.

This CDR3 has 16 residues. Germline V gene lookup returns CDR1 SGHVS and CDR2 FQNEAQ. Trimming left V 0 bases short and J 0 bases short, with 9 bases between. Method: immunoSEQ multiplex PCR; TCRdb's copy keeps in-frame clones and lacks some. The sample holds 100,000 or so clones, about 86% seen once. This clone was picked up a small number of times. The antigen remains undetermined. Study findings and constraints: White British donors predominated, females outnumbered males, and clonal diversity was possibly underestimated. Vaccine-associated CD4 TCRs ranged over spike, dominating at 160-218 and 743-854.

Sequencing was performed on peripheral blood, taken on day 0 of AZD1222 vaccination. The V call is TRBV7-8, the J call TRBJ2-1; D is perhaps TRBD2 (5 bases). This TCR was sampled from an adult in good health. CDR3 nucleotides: TGTGCCAGCAGCTTAGCGCGACTAAGCTCCTACAATGAGCAGTTCTTC. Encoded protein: CASSLARLSSYNEQFF.